A single sample is the source of the 3 T cell receptor beta chains below, sequenced in a study of shared T cell receptors in the human thymus. Clones were sequenced by immunoSEQ multiplex PCR, and TCRdb holds only the in-frame ones, with some missing. The table lists 600,000 to 900,000 clones, approximately 83% of them singletons. The same sample was also studied in work on human thymus T cells.

Sequencing was done on a sample of thymocytes. Receptors were obtained from a girl under three years old with a congenital heart defect.

The chain uses TRBV6-5 and TRBJ1-2, with 8 bases lining up with TRBD1. The V gene's germline CDR1 is MNHEY and CDR2 SVGAGI. V trimming: 6 bases; J trimming: 2 bases; junction bases outside the gene matches: 5. The CDR3 consists of 14 residues. The CDR3 here is CASRTRTGNYGYTF. Written as DNA, the CDR3 is TGTGCCAGCAGGACACGGACAGGGAACTATGGCTACACCTTC.

This sequence joins TRBV6-1 and TRBJ1-5; possible D gene TRBD1, 6 bases. The CDR3 has 16 amino acids. Deletions cut 1 base from V and 5 bases from J, with 15 bases between. Per the germline V gene, CDR1 is MNHNS and CDR2 is SASEGT. The CDR3: CASSEEGGRDHQPQHF. CDR3 sequence (DNA): TGTGCCAGCAGTGAAGAAGGGGGAAGGGATCATCAGCCCCAGCATTTT.

This sequence joins TRBV27 and TRBJ1-1; D unclear. The V and J ends lost 7 bases and 2 bases respectively, with 11 bases between them. The CDR3 consists of 13 residues. From germline, CDR1 is MNHEY and CDR2 SMNVEV (reference sequence). The CDR3 bases are TGTGCCAGCATGTTACACCAAAACACTGAAGCTTTCTTT. Its translation: CASMLHQNTEAFF.